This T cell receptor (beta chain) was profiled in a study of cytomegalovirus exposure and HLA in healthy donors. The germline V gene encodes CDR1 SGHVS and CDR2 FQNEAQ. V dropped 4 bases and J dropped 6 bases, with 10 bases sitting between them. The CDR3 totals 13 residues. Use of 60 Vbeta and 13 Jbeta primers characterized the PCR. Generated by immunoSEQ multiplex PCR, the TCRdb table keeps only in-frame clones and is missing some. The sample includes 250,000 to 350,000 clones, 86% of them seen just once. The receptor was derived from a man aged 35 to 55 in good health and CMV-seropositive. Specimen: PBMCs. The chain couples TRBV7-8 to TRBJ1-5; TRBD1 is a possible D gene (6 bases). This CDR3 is CASSWTVTQPQHF. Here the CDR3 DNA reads TGTGCCAGCAGCTGGACAGTAACTCAGCCCCAGCATTTT.